One sample yielded the 13 T cell receptor beta chains listed below, sequenced in a study of Ad26.COV2.S vaccination and SARS-CoV-2 variants. The table came from immunoSEQ multiplex PCR; TCRdb's copy has only in-frame clones and leaves some out. This sample has 300,000 to 400,000 clones, with 65% to 90% found just once. Treatment described: around 19 received Ad26.COV2.S at low or high dose, single or two shots; 5 received placebo; per-sample allocation not given. It was on day 63 after the first vaccine or placebo injection that samples were taken. Sample: peripheral blood, taken in a trial of Ad26.COV2.S vaccine versus placebo. All receptors derive from a person between 18 and 65 years old who received the Ad26.COV2.S COVID-19 vaccine or a placebo.

The chain recombines TRBV7-8 with TRBJ2-5; no clear D gene. CDR3 size: 11 residues. V was trimmed by 2 bases and J by 10 bases, leaving 8 bases between them. Germline assignment: CDR1 SGHVS and CDR2 FQNEAQ. In DNA form, the CDR3 reads TGTGCCAGCAGCTTACCCCGGGTCCAGTACTTC. It is translated as CASSLPRVQYF.

The chain recombines TRBV6-1 with TRBJ1-3, with 9 bases that match TRBD1. V dropped 1 base and J dropped 4; count of bases not matched to a gene: 8. The CDR3 is made up of 17 amino acids. CDR1 is MNHNS, CDR2 SASEGT, per germline. The CDR3 is CASSEGIQGAQGNTIYF. The DNA for the CDR3 is TGTGCCAGCAGTGAAGGGATACAGGGGGCTCAAGGAAACACCATATATTTT.

The V gene is TRBV11-2, the J gene TRBJ1-2; D is unclear. CDR1 and CDR2 (germline): SGHAT, FQNNGV. This CDR3 is built from 11 residues. V dropped 5 bases and J dropped 8 bases, with 9 bases sitting between them. The CDR3 bases are TGTGCCAGCAGCCTAACGAGAGGCTACACCTTC. Translated, it gives CASSLTRGYTF.

CDR3 sequence (DNA): TGCGCCAGCAGTACATACCGGGACACCAGCTCCTACGAGCAGTACTTC. This translates into CASSTYRDTSSYEQYF. The chain links TRBV5-1 to TRBJ2-7, with a tentative D call TRBD1 (6 bases). V was cut by 5 bases and J by 0 bases, with 18 bases left in between. The CDR3 contains 16 residues. CDR1 SGHRS and CDR2 YFSETQ come from the germline V gene.

This chain connects TRBV7-9 to TRBJ1-1; D remains ambiguous. The V end was cut by 3 bases, the J end by 4 bases, with 15 bases between. The germline gives CDR1 SEHNR, CDR2 FQNEAQ (reference sequence). The CDR3 length is 15 residues. CDR3 nucleotide sequence: TGTGCCAGCAGCTTTTCTCGGGGATGGTCCACTGAAGCTTTCTTT. Its protein is CASSFSRGWSTEAFF.

The chain is built from TRBV2 and TRBJ2-7; D not certain. The CDR3 runs 13 residues. CDR1 is SNHLY and CDR2 is FYNNEI in the germline V gene. Trimming cost V 5 bases and J 1 base, with 9 bases left between them. The CDR3 sequence is CASSIDLSYEQYF. CDR3 DNA sequence: TGTGCCAGCAGTATCGACTTATCCTACGAGCAGTACTTC.

This clone was seen a single time. The J gene is TRBJ2-7, the V gene TRBV28; D not resolved. Germline V gives CDR1 MDHEN, CDR2 SYDVKM. V lost 6 bases, J lost 7 bases, and 16 bases lay in between. The CDR3 consists of 13 residues. This CDR3 is CASSSPEGREQYF. The CDR3 DNA is TGTGCCAGCAGCTCACCTGAAGGGCGAGAGCAGTACTTC.

This clone has only a few counts. The genes are TRBV7-9 and TRBJ1-6; maybe TRBD1 (5 bases). In germline, CDR1 is SEHNR, CDR2 FQNEAQ (reference sequence). The CDR3 loop spans 13 amino acids. V lost 5 bases, J lost 7 bases, and 9 bases lay in between. CDR3 bases: TGTGCCAGCAGCGCGACAGTGAATTCACCCCTCCACTTT. Protein product: CASSATVNSPLHF.

This clone came up once. The chain is built from TRBV18 and TRBJ1-5; D is unresolved. V was clipped by 1 base and J by 3 bases, with 13 bases between them. Per germline, CDR1 KGHSH and CDR2 LQKENI. There are 16 residues in the CDR3. CDR3 loop: CASSPQGGPPNQPQHF. The CDR3, as DNA: TGTGCCAGCTCACCACAAGGAGGGCCCCCCAATCAGCCCCAGCATTTT.

This clone was counted only a few times. The rearrangement joins TRBV10-1 to TRBJ2-7; 9 bases are a match to TRBD1. CDR1 is WNHNN and CDR2 is SYGVQD in the germline V gene (reference sequence). V trimming: 6 bases; J trimming: 3 bases; junction bases outside the gene matches: 6. The CDR3 covers 14 residues. This CDR3 is CASSPGTGFYEQYF. As DNA, the CDR3 is TGCGCCAGCAGCCCCGGGACAGGGTTCTACGAGCAGTACTTC.

This clone has a single count. The CDR3: CASRGGDRGFLETQYF. The CDR3 bases are TGTGCCAGTAGAGGAGGAGACAGGGGCTTTTTAGAGACCCAGTACTTC. This rearrangement joins TRBV19 to TRBJ2-5; 8 bases align to TRBD1. J lost 4 bases, V lost 6 bases, and 13 bases had no gene match. CDR1 and CDR2 from the germline V gene are LNHDA and SQIVND (reference sequence). This CDR3 has 16 amino acids.

The rearrangement links TRBV21-1 to TRBJ1-4; TRBD1 is the table's D call, not checked against the DNA. TRBV21-1 is described as a pseudogene. CDR3 size: 14 residues. The CDR3 coding sequence is TGTGCCAGCAGCAAGGGGCTAACTAATGAAAAACTGTTTTTT. Amino acids: CASSKGLTNEKLFF.

The chain is built from TRBV4-2 and TRBJ2-5, with unresolved D. Germline assignment: CDR1 LGHNA and CDR2 YNFKEQ. Trimming took off 0 bases at V and 2 bases at J, with 10 bases between the two ends. The CDR3 runs to 15 residues. The CDR3 nucleotides read TGTGCCAGCAGCCAAGATCGGCAGAAACAAGAGACCCAGTACTTC. Its translation is CASSQDRQKQETQYF.